Following are 32 T cell receptor beta chains from one sample sequenced in a study of chemoradiotherapy in HPV16-positive cancers (dated by TCRdb to 2021 to 2024). Preparation of the library involved the immunoSEQ multiplex PCR assay. Not all clones reach the TCRdb copy of this immuneACCESS table, which keeps in-frame sequences only. Checked studies attribute under half of the gap to unresolved V genes and leave the rest unexplained. The sample records roughly 5,700 clones, approximately 90% of which are singletons. Jointly, the top ten make up about 20% of the sample. The input for sequencing was blood, taken from a patient who underwent chemoradiotherapy. The origin of the receptors is a human donor with HPV-associated anogenital cancer.

V and J are TRBV28 and TRBJ1-3, with D possibly matching TRBD1 (5 bases). In germline, CDR1 is MDHEN, CDR2 SYDVKM. The V end lost 6 bases, the J end lost 0 bases, and 18 bases lay between the germline ends. This CDR3 has 17 residues. CDR3 nucleotide sequence: TGTGCCAGCAGCCCCCTTGGGGGAACCGTCTCTGGAAACACCATATATTTT. It specifies CASSPLGGTVSGNTIYF.

The chain has TRBV6-5 and TRBJ2-1; 11 bases align to TRBD1. The V and J ends lost 2 bases and 8 bases, in that order; junction bases with no gene match: 5. CDR3 length: 15 amino acids. CDR1 is MNHEY and CDR2 is SVGAGI in the germline V gene. The CDR3, as DNA: TGTGCCAGCAGTTACGCGGGACAGGGGGACGATGAGCAGTTCTTC. Protein sequence: CASSYAGQGDDEQFF.

A few counts support this clone. The V gene is TRBV25-1, the J gene TRBJ2-3; a possible D gene is TRBD1 (6 bases). Germline values: CDR1 MGHDK, CDR2 SYGVNS. V was shortened by 8 bases and J by 0 bases, with 12 bases between the two germline ends. The CDR3 spans 14 residues. The CDR3 DNA follows: TGTGCCAGCCTTGGGGGCCCTAGCACAGATACGCAGTATTTT. Amino acids: CASLGGPSTDTQYF. Full variable domain (remainder filled in from reference TRBV25-1 and TRBJ2-3): EADIYQTPRYLVIGTGKKITLECSQTMGHDKMYWYQQDPGMELHLIHYSYGVNSTEKGDLSSESTVSRIRTEHFPLTLESARPSHTSQYLCASLGGPSTDTQYFGPGTRLTVL.

This chain links TRBV5-1 with TRBJ1-1; 7 bases are a match to TRBD1. This CDR3 has 15 residues. Germline CDR1 reads SGHRS; CDR2 reads YFSETQ. V lost 4 bases to trimming and J lost 4 bases; unmatched junction nucleotides: 10. The CDR3 nucleotides are TGCGCCAGCAGCGTATACGGGACAGTCGGCACTGAAGCTTTCTTT. Translating gives CASSVYGTVGTEAFF.

The chain couples TRBV14 to TRBJ2-7, with TRBD2 matching 8 bases. In germline, CDR1 is SGHDN, CDR2 FVKESK. This CDR3 has 14 residues. V shed 6 bases and J 4 bases; nucleotides not matched to a gene: 8. The CDR3 protein is CASSYGGAGYEQYF. In nucleotides, the CDR3 is TGTGCCAGCAGTTACGGGGGGGCCGGGTACGAGCAGTACTTC.

V and J are TRBV2 and TRBJ2-3, with a weak D call TRBD1 (6 bases). The V gene's germline CDR1 is SNHLY and CDR2 FYNNEI. The CDR3 totals 13 residues. V was clipped by 7 bases and J by 2 bases, with 10 bases between them. The CDR3 region has the DNA TGTGCCAGCAAGGGACAAATCACAGATACGCAGTATTTT. It is translated as CASKGQITDTQYF.

This clone has just a few counts. The chain combines TRBV6-1 with TRBJ1-2; 7 bases line up with TRBD1. V lost 8 bases to trimming and J lost 6 bases; unmatched junction nucleotides: 9. The CDR3 is 13 residues long. Per germline, CDR1 MNHNS and CDR2 SASEGT. The CDR3 spells CASRGGQSDGYTF. CDR3 DNA: TGTGCCAGCCGCGGGGGACAGTCGGATGGCTACACCTTC.

This chain uses TRBV6-1 with TRBJ1-2; D is unresolved. The CDR3 is 13 amino acids. Trimming removed 6 bases at V and 4 bases at J, with 12 bases between. Germline V gene data show CDR1 as MNHNS and CDR2 as SASEGT. CDR3: CASREMGGYGYTF. In nucleotides, the CDR3 is TGTGCCAGCAGAGAAATGGGAGGCTATGGCTACACCTTC.

The rearrangement uses TRBV6-4 and TRBJ2-3; 8 bases are a match to TRBD2. Germline CDR1 and CDR2: MRHNA and SNTAGT. The CDR3 has 13 amino acids. V gave up 4 bases and J gave up 3 bases; unmatched junction bases: 0. CDR3 sequence: CASSVAGTDTQYF. CDR3 coding DNA: TGTGCCAGCAGTGTAGCGGGGACAGATACGCAGTATTTT.

This chain connects TRBV5-4 to TRBJ2-5; D unclear. Germline loops: CDR1 SGHNT, CDR2 YYREEE (reference sequence). V gave up 1 base and J gave up 1 base, with 5 bases separating them. CDR3 length: 13 amino acids. The CDR3 coding sequence is TGTGCCAGCAGCTTGCCAGCCCAAGAGACCCAGTACTTC. This translates into CASSLPAQETQYF.

V gene TRBV7-2 combines with J gene TRBJ2-2; 9 nucleotides match TRBD1. This CDR3 is built from 15 residues. Germline V gene data show CDR1 as SGHTA and CDR2 as FQGNSA. Trimming at V came to 3 bases and at J to 7 bases, leaving 6 bases not matched to a gene. The CDR3 reads CASSLGTGTFGELFF. In DNA, the CDR3 is TGTGCCAGCAGCTTGGGGACAGGGACCTTCGGGGAGCTGTTTTTT.

This clone was picked up one time. The chain is built from TRBV7-2 and TRBJ2-1; TRBD1 matches at 7 bases. The CDR3 covers 15 residues. After removal of 5 bases from V and 6 bases from J, the junction contained 10 bases not matched to a gene. Germline values: CDR1 SGHTA, CDR2 FQGNSA. CDR3 coding DNA: TGTGCCAGCAGCCTCCAGACAGGGCAGCGCAATGAGCAGTTCTTC. Its protein is CASSLQTGQRNEQFF.

CDR3: CASSYSGAYGYTF. The CDR3 DNA reads TGTGCCAGCAGTTACTCCGGGGCCTATGGCTACACCTTC. This chain joins TRBV6-5 and TRBJ1-2; maybe TRBD1 (5 bases). The V end lost 0 bases, the J end lost 4 bases, and 6 bases lay between the germline ends. This CDR3 is built from 13 residues. Germline V CDR1 and CDR2: MNHEY, SVGAGI.

This clone was seen once. The J gene is TRBJ1-5, the V gene TRBV6-1; 7 nucleotides match TRBD1. The CDR3 consists of 15 residues. The germline gives CDR1 MNHNS, CDR2 SASEGT. Trimming cost V 4 bases and J 1 base; bases outside gene matches: 4. The DNA of the CDR3 is TGTGCCAGCAGTGGACAGGGTTTCAGCAATCAGCCCCAGCATTTT. Protein: CASSGQGFSNQPQHF.

V usage is TRBV7-6 and J usage is TRBJ2-1, with 7 bases matching TRBD2. The germline V gene has CDR1 SGHVS and CDR2 FNYEAQ. The V and J ends lost 1 base and 3 bases, in that order; junction bases with no gene match: 6. CDR3 size: 16 residues. The CDR3 sequence: CASSLDVLAVYNEQFF. CDR3 bases: TGTGCCAGCAGCTTAGATGTGCTAGCGGTCTACAATGAGCAGTTCTTC.

This rearrangement joins TRBV4-1 to TRBJ2-1; D could derive from TRBD1 or TRBD2 (5 bases each). Germline CDR1 and CDR2: MGHRA and YSYEKL. V gave up 0 bases and J gave up 3 bases, with 9 bases separating them. This CDR3 spans 15 amino acids. As DNA, the CDR3 is TGCGCCAGCAGCCAAGACGGGACGGACTACAATGAGCAGTTCTTC. Amino acid sequence: CASSQDGTDYNEQFF.

This clone was found once. The rearrangement joins TRBV4-3 to TRBJ2-3, with D unresolved. Trimming removed 0 bases at V and 1 base at J, with 11 bases between. Germline V CDR1 and CDR2: LGHNA, YSLEER. This CDR3 is 16 amino acids long. CDR3 bases: TGCGCCAGCAGCCAAGATCTTGGCAGGCGCACAGATACGCAGTATTTT. Protein sequence: CASSQDLGRRTDTQYF.

The J gene is TRBJ2-6, the V gene TRBV6-1; D perhaps matches TRBD2 (5 bases). V was clipped by 7 bases and J by 0 bases, with 10 bases between them. The CDR3 is 15 amino acids. Germline-derived CDR1 and CDR2 are MNHNS and SASEGT. The CDR3 is CASTSGLSGANVLTF. For the CDR3, the DNA is TGTGCCAGCACCTCAGGACTCTCTGGGGCCAACGTCCTGACTTTC.

This clone has a handful of counts. The chain joins TRBV2 to TRBJ1-1; no clear D gene. Trimming pared 0 bases from V and 4 bases from J, leaving 6 bases between. Looked up from germline, CDR1 is SNHLY and CDR2 is FYNNEI. The length of the CDR3 is 13 residues. The CDR3 nucleotides are TGTGCCAGCAGTGAAGCGAGAGGCACTGAAGCTTTCTTT. This codes for CASSEARGTEAFF.

The V gene is TRBV13, the J gene TRBJ2-7; D perhaps matches TRBD1 (5 bases). The V end was cut by 0 bases, the J end by 1 base, with 13 bases between. This CDR3 contains 16 residues. The germline gives CDR1 PRHDT, CDR2 FYEKMQ (reference sequence). In DNA form, the CDR3 reads TGTGCCAGCAGCTTAGGTCCAGGGTCAATTTCCTACGAGCAGTACTTC. It encodes CASSLGPGSISYEQYF. The whole variable domain, remainder taken from reference TRBV13 and TRBJ2-7, is AAGVIQSPRHLIKEKRETATLKCYPIPRHDTVYWYQQGPGQDPQFLISFYEKMQSDKGSIPDRFSAQQFSDYHSELNMSSLELGDSALYFCASSLGPGSISYEQYFGPGTRLTVT.

The chain uses TRBV11-2 and TRBJ2-5, with a tentative D call TRBD1 (5 bases). The germline CDR1 and CDR2 sequences are SGHAT and FQNNGV. CDR3 length: 13 residues. V gave up 1 base and J gave up 4 bases, with 7 bases separating them. In DNA, the CDR3 is TGTGCCAGCAGCTTAGGGCAGGGAGAGACCCAGTACTTC. This translates into CASSLGQGETQYF.

V gene TRBV27 combines with J gene TRBJ1-5; D call uncertain. This CDR3 contains 15 residues. The germline V gene has CDR1 MNHEY and CDR2 SMNVEV (reference sequence). Trimming left V 8 bases short and J 4 bases short, with 18 bases between. DNA of the CDR3: TGTGCCAGCGGGCGGGCCTCCGGCAGGAATCAGCCCCAGCATTTT. It encodes CASGRASGRNQPQHF.

The chain has TRBV5-5 and TRBJ1-1; D gene uncertain. Between the trimmed V and J ends, which lost 1 base and 0 bases, there was a span of 7 bases. Germline loops: CDR1 SGHKS, CDR2 YYEKEE (reference sequence). CDR3 length: 14 amino acids. The CDR3 is CASSLLTVNTEAFF. CDR3 DNA: TGTGCCAGCAGCTTGTTGACGGTGAACACTGAAGCTTTCTTT.

The genes are TRBV28 and TRBJ1-4; 9 bases map to TRBD1. The CDR3 is 15 amino acids. Germline V gives CDR1 MDHEN, CDR2 SYDVKM. V dropped 4 bases and J dropped 8; count of bases not matched to a gene: 8. CDR3 residues: CASSSGGQGREKLFF. The CDR3, as DNA: TGTGCCAGCAGTTCTGGGGGACAGGGAAGAGAAAAACTGTTTTTT. The full variable domain, completed using reference TRBV28 and TRBJ1-4, is DVKVTQSSRYLVKRTGEKVFLECVQDMDHENMFWYRQDPGLGLRLIYFSYDVKMKEKGDIPEGYSVSREKKERFSLILESASTNQTSMYLCASSSGGQGREKLFFGSGTQLSVL.

The V call is TRBV5-1, the J call TRBJ2-7; 7 bases fit TRBD2. Trimming removed 4 bases from V and 2 bases from J; junction bases left unmatched: 6. The V gene's germline CDR1 is SGHRS and CDR2 YFSETQ. This CDR3 is built from 14 residues. In nucleotides, the CDR3 is TGCGCCAGCAGCGTAAGGACTAGTGCCTACGAGCAGTACTTC. The encoded protein is CASSVRTSAYEQYF.

This clone was recorded only once. V and J are TRBV4-3 and TRBJ2-3; no clear D gene. This CDR3 is 13 amino acids long. Germline V gene sequence: CDR1 LGHNA, CDR2 YSLEER. Between the trimmed V and J ends, which lost 1 base and 2 bases, there was a span of 4 bases. Here the CDR3 reads CASSQVPTDTQYF. Written as DNA, the CDR3 is TGCGCCAGCAGCCAAGTCCCCACAGATACGCAGTATTTT.

The chain carries TRBV6-5 and TRBJ1-1; D is unresolved. V was clipped by 9 bases and J by 4 bases, with 15 bases between them. This CDR3 has 13 amino acids. CDR1 is MNHEY, CDR2 SVGAGI, per germline. The CDR3 sequence: CASYKGGLTEAFF. DNA of the CDR3: TGTGCCAGTTACAAGGGCGGACTCACTGAAGCTTTCTTT.

V and J are TRBV9 and TRBJ2-1, with no clear D. The CDR3 is 11 amino acids. Germline V gene lookup returns CDR1 SGDLS and CDR2 YYNGEE. V was trimmed by 4 bases and J by 8 bases, leaving 7 bases between them. This CDR3 is CASSRLDEQFF. In nucleotides, the CDR3 is TGTGCCAGCAGCCGTCTAGATGAGCAGTTCTTC.

The rearrangement joins TRBV5-6 to TRBJ1-4, with 7 bases lining up with TRBD1. The CDR3 totals 15 residues. Per the germline V gene, CDR1 is SGHDT and CDR2 is YYEEEE. V gave up 1 base and J gave up 8 bases; unmatched junction bases: 8. In DNA form, the CDR3 reads TGTGCCAGCAGCTTGAGACAGGGAGGTTTAGAAAAACTGTTTTTT. It encodes CASSLRQGGLEKLFF.

The chain joins TRBV7-2 to TRBJ1-3, with unresolved D. This CDR3 is built from 14 residues. V was trimmed by 5 bases and J by 4 bases, leaving 12 bases between them. CDR1 is SGHTA, CDR2 FQGNSA, per germline. CDR3 in amino acids: CASSPLGGGNTIYF. The CDR3 coding sequence is TGTGCCAGCAGCCCCCTGGGAGGAGGAAACACCATATATTTT.

V gene TRBV19 combines with J gene TRBJ1-1, with a weak D call TRBD1 (6 bases). CDR1 is LNHDA and CDR2 is SQIVND in the germline V gene (reference sequence). CDR3 length: 20 amino acids. V was pared by 0 bases and J by 4 bases, with 27 bases between. For the CDR3, the DNA is TGTGCCAGTAGTATAGAACCGGGACAATTTTACTCCCGTCTATTCACTGAAGCTTTCTTT. This codes for CASSIEPGQFYSRLFTEAFF.

This clone was counted a single time. The chain links TRBV11-2 to TRBJ1-1; TRBD1 matches at 9 bases. Germline loops: CDR1 SGHAT, CDR2 FQNNGV. J was trimmed by 2 bases and V by 1 base; bases with no gene match: 2. The CDR3 has 15 amino acids. The CDR3 bases are TGTGCCAGCAGCTTAGTGACAGGGGGTAACACTGAAGCTTTCTTT. Translated: CASSLVTGGNTEAFF. The full variable domain, its missing parts supplied by reference TRBV11-2 and TRBJ1-1, is EAGVAQSPRYKIIEKRQSVAFWCNPISGHATLYWYQQILGQGPKLLIQFQNNGVVDDSQLPKDRFSAERLKGVDSTLKIQPAKLEDSAVYLCASSLVTGGNTEAFFGQGTRLTVV.